What follows describes a single T cell receptor (beta chain). This sample was taken from a study of blood T cell repertoires in COVID-19. The germline V and J ends were trimmed by 3 bases and 0 bases, with 15 bases remaining between them. The germline gives CDR1 KGHSH, CDR2 LQKENI. CDR3 length: 17 residues. In the original workflow: Amplification from reference gene primers served as the basis for estimated nucleated cell counts. Libraries were prepared by immunoSEQ multiplex PCR; TCRdb keeps only in-frame clonotypes and omits some of them. D and trimming come from the DNA, and the V and J calls and clone size come from that table. This sample has approximately 280,000 clones, with approximately 85% found just once.

The sequencing input was peripheral blood. The source of this sequence is a woman in her 70s with acute or convalescent COVID-19. The rearrangement joins TRBV18 to TRBJ1-3; maybe TRBD1 (6 bases). The CDR3 here is CASSPAGAFFSGNTIYF. The CDR3 DNA is TGTGCCAGCTCACCGGCAGGGGCCTTTTTCTCTGGAAACACCATATATTTT.